One T cell receptor beta chain is described in this entry. There is no known antigen for this receptor. Base qualities are not recorded, but no much larger clone differs from it by a single base. V is pared back by 5 bases and J by 5 bases, with 13 bases lying between the germline termini. There are 15 amino acids in the CDR3, from cysteine to phenylalanine inclusive. The entry retains the CDR3 DNA only, 45 bases that are in frame from base 1. The germline V gene (reference sequence) provides CDR1 MNHEY and CDR2 SMNVEV. This sample was included in a study of blood T cell repertoires in COVID-19 (TCRdb year 2020). About the investigation overall: Samples from collaborators originated in the United States, Italy and Spain and spanned both the acute and convalescent phases of COVID-19. The prospective study material was composed of cDNA or gDNA derived from T cells, B-cell-depleted T cells, or PBMCs. The dataset comprised deeply sampled blood TCRbeta repertoires from subjects exposed to, actively infected with, or recovered from COVID-19. The repertoires were released in a freely available public database meant as a resource for research on the immune response to SARS-CoV-2. Samples came from the ongoing ImmuneRACE study (first 160 participants) plus 1,254 subjects from 6 global collaborators. The sample metadata nearly always contained a de-identified subject ID, COVID-19 status, age in years and sex. HLA class I and class II types, where available, came from metadata supplied by the sample provider rather than from assay-based typing. The paper's findings and limits, for the study overall: Clinical and demographic metadata were provided uncurated, with the amount varying by source and participant.

The immunoSEQ Assay, a bias-controlled multiplex PCR, was used to amplify TCRbeta CDR3 regions from genomic DNA. In the source study's methods: Nucleated cell counts per sample were estimated from amplification of reference gene primers within the assay. To quantify the absolute abundance of each unique TCRbeta CDR3 rearrangement, sequence reads were collapsed and filtered. Productive Simpson clonality was computed per sample as the square root of Simpson's diversity index over productive rearrangements. The table comes from immuneACCESS by way of TCRdb, which keeps in-frame sequences with V and J called. Part of the clones is missing from these tables; in studies checked, under half for an unresolved V gene and the rest for unknown reasons. The DNA was the basis for D and trimming; V, J and clone size are from that table. This sample lists just over 60,000 clones; roughly 80% were detected once. Roughly 18% of the sample is taken by the ten largest.

The collaborating institutions used their own protocols to collect whole blood in K2EDTA tubes. For TCRbeta analysis, collaborator samples were shipped as frozen whole blood, as isolated PBMCs, or as DNA extracted from either sample type. Sequencing was performed on peripheral blood. The V gene is TRBV27 and the J gene is TRBJ1-6; a tentative D match to TRBD1 spans 6 bases. The clonotype comes from a man aged 55 to 70 with acute or convalescent COVID-19. At the DNA level, the sequence is TGTGCCAGCAGTCAGCGGACAGCGGATAATTCACCCCTCCACTTT. Its protein is CASSQRTADNSPLHF.